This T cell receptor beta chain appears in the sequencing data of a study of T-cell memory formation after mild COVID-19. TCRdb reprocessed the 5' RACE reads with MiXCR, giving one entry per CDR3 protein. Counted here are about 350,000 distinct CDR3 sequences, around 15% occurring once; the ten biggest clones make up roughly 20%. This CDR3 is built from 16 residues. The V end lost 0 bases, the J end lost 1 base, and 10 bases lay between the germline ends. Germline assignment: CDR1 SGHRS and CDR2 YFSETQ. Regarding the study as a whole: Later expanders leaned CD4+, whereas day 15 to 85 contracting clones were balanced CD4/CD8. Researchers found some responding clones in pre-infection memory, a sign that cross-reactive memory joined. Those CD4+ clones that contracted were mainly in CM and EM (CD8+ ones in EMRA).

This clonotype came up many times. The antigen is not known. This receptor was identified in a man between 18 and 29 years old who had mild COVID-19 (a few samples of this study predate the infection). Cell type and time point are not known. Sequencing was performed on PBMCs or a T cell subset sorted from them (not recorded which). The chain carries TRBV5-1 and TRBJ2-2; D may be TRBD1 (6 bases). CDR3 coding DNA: TGCGCCAGCAGCTTGGGCACAGGGTTGAACACCGGGGAGCTGTTTTTT. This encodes CASSLGTGLNTGELFF. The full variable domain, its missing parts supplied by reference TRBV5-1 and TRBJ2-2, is KAGVTQTPRYLIKTRGQQVTLSCSPISGHRSVSWYQQTPGQGLQFLFEYFSETQRNKGNFPGRFSGRQFSNSRSEMNVSTLELGDSALYLCASSLGTGLNTGELFFGEGSRLTVL.